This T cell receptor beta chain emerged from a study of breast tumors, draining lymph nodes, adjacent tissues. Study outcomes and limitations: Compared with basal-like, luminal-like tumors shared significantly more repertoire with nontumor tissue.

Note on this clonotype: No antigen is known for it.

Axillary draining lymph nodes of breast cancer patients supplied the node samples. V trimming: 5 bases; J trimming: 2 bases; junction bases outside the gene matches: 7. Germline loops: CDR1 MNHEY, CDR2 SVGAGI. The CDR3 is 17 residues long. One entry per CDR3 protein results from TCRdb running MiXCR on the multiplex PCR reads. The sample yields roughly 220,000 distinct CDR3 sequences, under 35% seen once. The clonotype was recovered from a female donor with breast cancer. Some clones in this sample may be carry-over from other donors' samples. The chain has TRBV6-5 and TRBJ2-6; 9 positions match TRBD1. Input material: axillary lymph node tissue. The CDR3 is CASSKRQGGAGANVLTF. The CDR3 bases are TGTGCCAGCAGTAAACGACAGGGGGGGGCTGGGGCCAACGTCCTGACTTTC.